This T cell receptor beta chain comes out of a study of PD-1 blockade in classical Hodgkin lymphoma. Across the whole study: Patients were infused with nivolumab 3 mg/kg every 2 weeks.

Exposure to brentuximab vedotin varied, and each patient had relapsed following autologous stem cell transplantation. Germline V gene data show CDR1 as SGHTA and CDR2 as FQGNSA. J lost 4 bases, V lost 2 bases, and 7 bases had no gene match. The CDR3 totals 15 residues. Clones were sequenced by immunoSEQ multiplex PCR, and TCRdb holds only the in-frame ones, with some missing. The sample lists under 60,000 clones, 73% occurring once. Details on this clone: Its target is not known.

Study-wide findings and caveats: Researchers reported that CD4+ TCR diversity, though not CD8+, rose significantly by C4D1.

Sequencing was performed on peripheral blood mononuclear cells (PBMCs), taken before the second cycle of nivolumab. This sequence joins TRBV7-2 and TRBJ2-7; 8 nucleotides agree with TRBD1. The source is a human donor with classical Hodgkin lymphoma. The CDR3 sequence: CASSLRGQGSYEQYF. The CDR3, as DNA: TGTGCCAGCAGCTTACGTGGACAGGGCTCGTACGAGCAGTACTTC.